This is a list of T cell receptor beta chains from one sample in a study of human T cells and chemical hapten exposure. A single record per CDR3 protein comes from TCRdb applying MiXCR to the RACE reads. The sample includes roughly 90,000 distinct CDR3 sequences, approximately 10% of them seen just once. Material: whole blood, obtained in connection with sensitization to the hapten diphenylcyclopropenone (DPC). All receptors come from a woman aged 30 to 39 with alopecia areata. Some clones in this sample may be carry-over from other donors' samples. The CDR3 runs from the conserved cysteine through the conserved F or W. The order of the fields is J gene, V gene, CDR3 length, CDR3 protein.

>TRBJ2-3|TRBV28|12
CASRTQFDTQYF
>TRBJ2-7|TRBV6-6|14
CASSYAGPHYEQYF
>TRBJ2-1|TRBV12-5|15
CASGLVLAGGYEQFF
>TRBJ1-1|TRBV28|15
CASSPPGTGRTEAFF
>TRBJ1-4|TRBV20-1|15
CSASSNRALNEKLFF
>TRBJ2-5|TRBV7-8|18
CASSSPSPLIVPQETQYF
>TRBJ2-7|TRBV10-3|14
CAIGRDRDSYEQYF
>TRBJ2-2|TRBV6-2/TRBV6-3|16
CASTDALAGNTGELFF
>TRBJ1-3|TRBV11-3|13
CASSVQDGNTIYF
>TRBJ2-3|TRBV6-6|16
CASSPAVAVRTDTQYF
>TRBJ2-2|TRBV4-1|18
CASSQGLFGLAYSGELFF
>TRBJ1-2|TRBV12-3/TRBV12-4|16
CASSSGTGIVSYGYTF
>TRBJ2-7|TRBV7-2|15
CASSYDREVSYEQYF
>TRBJ2-1|TRBV19|14
CASSITGSGNEQFF
>TRBJ1-1|TRBV15|15
CATSRPHRGITEAFF
>TRBJ2-1|TRBV6-6|14
CASRVAGEYNEQFF
>TRBJ1-2|TRBV28|16
CASSSSTGEGLYGYTF
>TRBJ2-3|TRBV11-2|14
CASSLIGATDTQYF
>TRBJ2-1|TRBV11-2|11
CASSSVDEQFF
>TRBJ1-1|TRBV7-9|15
CASSFGELEYTEAFF
>TRBJ1-1|TRBV20-1|11
CSAGGPKAAFF
>TRBJ2-2|TRBV6-2/TRBV6-3|19
CASRERRGYREDGTGELFF
>TRBJ2-3|TRBV6-5|12
CASTSYTDTQYF
>TRBJ2-2|TRBV20-1|16
CSARELDRPNTGELFF
>TRBJ2-7|TRBV6-5|12
CASSPQPYEQYF
>TRBJ1-2|TRBV6-5|13
CASSYSESWSYTF
>TRBJ2-3|TRBV3-1|14
CASSLTTSTDTQYF
>TRBJ1-2|TRBV30|16
CARSVPWADFNYGYTF
>TRBJ1-5|TRBV7-6|15
CASSLNRDSNQPQHF
>TRBJ2-2|TRBV20-1|13
CSARNRDPGELFF
>TRBJ2-6|TRBV28|12
CASSLSANVLTF
>TRBJ2-1|TRBV11-3|15
CASSLGLAGRNEQFF
>TRBJ2-7|TRBV6-6|13
CASSRDYSYEQYF
>TRBJ2-1|TRBV18|14
CASSPMGGPDEQFF
>TRBJ1-2|TRBV18|12
CASSPQDRGYTF
>TRBJ1-1|TRBV9|12
CASSSGQGQAFF
>TRBJ2-3|TRBV5-6|11
CASRRRDTQYF